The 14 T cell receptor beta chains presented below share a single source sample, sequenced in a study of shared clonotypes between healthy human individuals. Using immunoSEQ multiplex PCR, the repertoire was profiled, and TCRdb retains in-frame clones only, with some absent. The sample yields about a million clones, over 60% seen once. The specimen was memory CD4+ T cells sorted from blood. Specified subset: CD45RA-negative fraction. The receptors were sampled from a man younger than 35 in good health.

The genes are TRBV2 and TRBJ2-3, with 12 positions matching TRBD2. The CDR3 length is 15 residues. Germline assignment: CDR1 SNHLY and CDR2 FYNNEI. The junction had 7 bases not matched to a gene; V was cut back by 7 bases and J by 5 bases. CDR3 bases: TGTGCCAGCACCTCTAGCGGGGGGGCGGAAGATACGCAGTATTTT. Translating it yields CASTSSGGAEDTQYF.

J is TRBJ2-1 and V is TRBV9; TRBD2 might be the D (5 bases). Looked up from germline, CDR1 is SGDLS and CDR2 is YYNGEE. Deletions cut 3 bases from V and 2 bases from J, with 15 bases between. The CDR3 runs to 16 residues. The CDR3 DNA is TGTGCCAGCAGCGCCAACACCCCGGGAACCTACAATGAGCAGTTCTTC. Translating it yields CASSANTPGTYNEQFF.

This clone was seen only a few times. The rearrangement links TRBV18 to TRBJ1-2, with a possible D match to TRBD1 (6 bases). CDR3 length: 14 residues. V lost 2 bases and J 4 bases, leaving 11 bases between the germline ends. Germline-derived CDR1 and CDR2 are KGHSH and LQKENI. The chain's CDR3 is CASSPTRDIYGYTF. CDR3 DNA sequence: TGTGCCAGCTCACCAACCAGGGACATCTATGGCTACACCTTC.

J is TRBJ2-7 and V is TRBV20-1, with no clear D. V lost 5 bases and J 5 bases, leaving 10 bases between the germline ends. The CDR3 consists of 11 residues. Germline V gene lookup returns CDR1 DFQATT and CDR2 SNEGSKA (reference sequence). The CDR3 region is CSAGSRDEQYF. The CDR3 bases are TGCAGTGCTGGGTCCAGAGACGAGCAGTACTTC.

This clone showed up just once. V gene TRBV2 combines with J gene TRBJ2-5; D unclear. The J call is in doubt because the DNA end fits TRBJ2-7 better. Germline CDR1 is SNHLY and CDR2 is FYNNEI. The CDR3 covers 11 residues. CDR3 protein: CASSEANEQYF. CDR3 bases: TGTGCCAGCAGTGAAGCAAACGAGCAGTACTTC.

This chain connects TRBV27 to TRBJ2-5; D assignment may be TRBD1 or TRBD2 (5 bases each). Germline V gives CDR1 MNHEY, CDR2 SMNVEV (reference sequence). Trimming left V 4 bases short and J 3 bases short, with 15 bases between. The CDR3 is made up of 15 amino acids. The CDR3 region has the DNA TGTGCCAGCAGTTCCCCTGGGACGTACAAAGAGACCCAGTACTTC. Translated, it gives CASSSPGTYKETQYF.

The CDR3 bases are TGCGCCAGCAGCCTCAACTGGGGAACTAATGAAAAACTGTTTTTT. This encodes CASSLNWGTNEKLFF. The chain combines TRBV4-3 with TRBJ1-4; the D is unclear. Looked up from germline, CDR1 is LGHNA and CDR2 is YSLEER. V lost 4 bases to trimming and J lost 1 base, with 10 bases between them. The CDR3 runs to 15 residues.

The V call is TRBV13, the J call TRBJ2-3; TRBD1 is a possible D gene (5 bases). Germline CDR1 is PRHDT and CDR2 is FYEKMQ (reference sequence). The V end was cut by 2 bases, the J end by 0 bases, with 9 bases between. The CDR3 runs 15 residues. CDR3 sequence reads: CASSLQGSSTDTQYF. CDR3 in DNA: TGTGCCAGCAGCTTACAGGGTTCAAGCACAGATACGCAGTATTTT.

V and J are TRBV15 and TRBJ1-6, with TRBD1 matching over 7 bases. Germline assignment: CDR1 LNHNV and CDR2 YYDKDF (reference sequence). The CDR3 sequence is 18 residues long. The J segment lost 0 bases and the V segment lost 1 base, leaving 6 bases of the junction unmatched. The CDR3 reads CATSRVATGSSYNSPLHF. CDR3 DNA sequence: TGTGCCACCAGCAGAGTGGCGACAGGGAGCTCCTATAATTCACCCCTCCACTTT.

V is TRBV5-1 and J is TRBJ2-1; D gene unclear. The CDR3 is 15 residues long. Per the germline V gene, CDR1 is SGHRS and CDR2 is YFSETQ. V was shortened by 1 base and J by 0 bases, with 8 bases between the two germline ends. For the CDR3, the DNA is TGCGCCAGCAGCTTGAGCTCGAGCTCCTACAATGAGCAGTTCTTC. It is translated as CASSLSSSSYNEQFF.

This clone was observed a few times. CDR3 DNA: TGTGCCAGCAGCTTACACCCCCAGGGCTACACCTTC. It encodes CASSLHPQGYTF. The rearrangement links TRBV7-9 to TRBJ1-2; D uncertain. The CDR3 sequence is 12 residues long. The V and J ends lost 2 bases and 8 bases respectively, with 9 bases between them. The germline CDR1 and CDR2 sequences are SEHNR and FQNEAQ (reference sequence).

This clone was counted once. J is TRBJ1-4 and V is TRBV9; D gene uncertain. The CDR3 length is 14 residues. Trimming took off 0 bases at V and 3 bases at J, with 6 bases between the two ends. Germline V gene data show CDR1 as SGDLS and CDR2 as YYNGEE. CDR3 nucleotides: TGTGCCAGCAGCGTAGGGGCAGCTAATGAAAAACTGTTTTTT. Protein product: CASSVGAANEKLFF.

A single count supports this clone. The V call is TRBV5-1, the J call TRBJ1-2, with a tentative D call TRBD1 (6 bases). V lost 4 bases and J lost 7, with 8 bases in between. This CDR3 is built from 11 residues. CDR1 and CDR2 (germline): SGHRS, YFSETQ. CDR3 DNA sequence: TGCGCCAGCAGCGGACAGACTGGCTACACCTTC. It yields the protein CASSGQTGYTF.

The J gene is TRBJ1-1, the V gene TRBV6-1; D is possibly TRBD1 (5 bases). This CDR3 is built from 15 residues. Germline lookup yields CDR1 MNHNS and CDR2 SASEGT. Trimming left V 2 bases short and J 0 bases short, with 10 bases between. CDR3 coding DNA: TGTGCCAGCAGTGAATCTAGACAGCTGAACACTGAAGCTTTCTTT. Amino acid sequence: CASSESRQLNTEAFF.